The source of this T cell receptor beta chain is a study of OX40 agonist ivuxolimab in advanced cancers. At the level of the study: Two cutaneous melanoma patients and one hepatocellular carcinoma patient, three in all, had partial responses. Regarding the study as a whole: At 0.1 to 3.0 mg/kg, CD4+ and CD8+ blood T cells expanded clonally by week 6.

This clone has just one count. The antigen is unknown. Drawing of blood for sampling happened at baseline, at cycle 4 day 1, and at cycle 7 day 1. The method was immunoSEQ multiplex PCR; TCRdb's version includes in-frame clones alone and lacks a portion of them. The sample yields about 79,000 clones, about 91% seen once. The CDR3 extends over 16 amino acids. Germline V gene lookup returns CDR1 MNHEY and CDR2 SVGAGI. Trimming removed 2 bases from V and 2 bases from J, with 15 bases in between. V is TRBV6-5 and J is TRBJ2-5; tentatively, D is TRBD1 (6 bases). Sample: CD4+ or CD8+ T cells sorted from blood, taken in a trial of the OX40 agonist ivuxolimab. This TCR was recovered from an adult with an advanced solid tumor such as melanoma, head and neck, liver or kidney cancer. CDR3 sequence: CASSYLQLTGQETQYF. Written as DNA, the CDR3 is TGTGCCAGCAGTTACCTACAACTTACAGGGCAAGAGACCCAGTACTTC.